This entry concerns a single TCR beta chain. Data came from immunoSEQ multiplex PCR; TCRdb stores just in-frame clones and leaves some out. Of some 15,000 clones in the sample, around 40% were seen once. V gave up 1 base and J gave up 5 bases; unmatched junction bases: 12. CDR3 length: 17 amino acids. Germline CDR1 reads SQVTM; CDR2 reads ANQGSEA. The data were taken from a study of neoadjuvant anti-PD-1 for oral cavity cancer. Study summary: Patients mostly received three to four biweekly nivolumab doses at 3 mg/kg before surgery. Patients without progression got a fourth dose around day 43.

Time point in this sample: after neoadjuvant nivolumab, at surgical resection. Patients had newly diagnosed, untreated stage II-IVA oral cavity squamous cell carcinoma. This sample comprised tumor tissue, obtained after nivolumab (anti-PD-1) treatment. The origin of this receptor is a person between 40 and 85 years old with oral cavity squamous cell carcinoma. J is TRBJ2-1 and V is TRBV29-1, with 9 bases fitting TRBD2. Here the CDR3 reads CSVEGAIAGARHNEQFF. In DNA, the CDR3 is TGCAGCGTTGAAGGGGCAATAGCGGGGGCCCGCCACAATGAGCAGTTCTTC.